These 20 T cell receptor beta chains came from one sample sequenced in a study of T cells in Graves' hyperthyroidism and ophthalmopathy. TCR beta CDR3 regions were amplified from RNA transcripts. HTBI primers were the set used in a first-round RT-PCR of the TCR CDR3. Using its own MiXCR run on the multiplex PCR reads, TCRdb lists one record per CDR3 protein. The table has about 540,000 distinct CDR3 sequences, about half seen once. The specimen sequenced was peripheral blood or thyroid tissue (not recorded which). The receptors come from a woman aged 18-29 years with Graves' hyperthyroidism.

At least ten counts were recorded for this clonotype. V gene TRBV29-1 combines with J gene TRBJ2-2; 7 nucleotides agree with TRBD2. Germline CDR1 and CDR2: SQVTM and ANQGSEA. Trimming took 6 bases from V and 6 from J; bases not matched to a gene: 10. The CDR3 covers 14 residues. The CDR3 DNA reads TGCAGCGTGATTGGCGGGAGAGGAGCCGGGGAGCTGTTTTTT. Amino acids: CSVIGGRGAGELFF.

V is TRBV20-1 and J is TRBJ2-6; D not resolved. V gave up 0 bases and J gave up 0 bases, with 12 bases separating them. CDR1 DFQATT and CDR2 SNEGSKA come from the germline V gene (reference sequence). This CDR3 spans 17 amino acids. For the CDR3, the DNA is TGCAGTGCTAGAGAGATTATCGACCACTCTGGGGCCAACGTCCTGACTTTC. Translating gives CSAREIIDHSGANVLTF.

CDR3 DNA sequence: TGCAGCGTCCAGGGGCCGGAGACCCAGTACTTC. Translation gives CSVQGPETQYF. This chain joins TRBV29-1 and TRBJ2-5; tentatively, D is TRBD1 (6 bases). The CDR3 is made up of 11 amino acids. The V and J ends lost 6 bases and 5 bases respectively, with 10 bases between them. The germline V gene has CDR1 SQVTM and CDR2 ANQGSEA.

The CDR3 DNA sequence: TGTGCCAGCAGCTCGGCGGGATCTCGGGACACTGAAGCTTTCTTT. Protein sequence: CASSSAGSRDTEAFF. The chain is built from TRBV7-8 and TRBJ1-1; no clear D gene. CDR1 and CDR2 from the germline V gene are SGHVS and FQNEAQ. This CDR3 contains 15 residues. V lost 4 bases and J lost 3, with 15 bases in between.

This clonotype was counted many times. The chain recombines TRBV7-3 with TRBJ1-1, with no clear D. V gave up 1 base and J gave up 0 bases, with 0 bases separating them. CDR1 and CDR2 from the germline V gene are SGHTA and FQGTGA. The CDR3 extends over 12 amino acids. The CDR3 sequence is CASSLMNTEAFF. CDR3 nucleotides: TGTGCCAGCAGCTTAATGAACACTGAAGCTTTCTTT.

This sequence joins TRBV29-1 and TRBJ1-2; weak D call: TRBD1 (5 bases). V was clipped by 1 base and J by 8 bases, with 11 bases between them. The CDR3 length is 12 residues. Germline assignment: CDR1 SQVTM and CDR2 ANQGSEA. The CDR3 loop is CSVEVGRQGYTF. In DNA form, the CDR3 reads TGCAGCGTTGAAGTGGGGCGACAGGGCTACACCTTC.

The chain links TRBV14 to TRBJ1-2; D remains unclear. V dropped 3 bases and J dropped 4 bases, with 9 bases sitting between them. Germline CDR1 reads SGHDN; CDR2 reads FVKESK. The CDR3 is 13 residues long. In DNA form, the CDR3 reads TGTGCCAGCAGCCACTCCCCCACCTATGGCTACACCTTC. Protein sequence: CASSHSPTYGYTF. Full variable domain (missing parts from reference TRBV14 and TRBJ1-2): EAGVTQFPSHSVIEKGQTVTLRCDPISGHDNLYWYRRVMGKEIKFLLHFVKESKQDESGMPNNRFLAERTGGTYSTLKVQPAELEDSGVYFCASSHSPTYGYTFGSGTRLTVV.

This clonotype was seen a handful of times. The gene calls are TRBV7-6 and TRBJ2-7, with 7 bases that match TRBD2. Germline CDR1 is SGHVS and CDR2 is FNYEAQ. Trimming at V came to 5 bases and at J to 5 bases, leaving 15 bases not matched to a gene. CDR3 length equals 16 residues. The CDR3 reads CASSPLGGGSGDEQYF. The CDR3 DNA is TGTGCCAGCAGCCCCCTTGGGGGGGGTAGCGGCGACGAGCAGTACTTC.

The chain is built from TRBV7-2 and TRBJ2-7; TRBD1 matches 9 bases. Germline loops: CDR1 SGHTA, CDR2 FQGNSA. This CDR3 has 15 amino acids. V was pared by 3 bases and J by 5 bases, with 8 bases of the junction left unmatched. Here the CDR3 DNA reads TGTGCCAGCAGCTTGGGAGCGGACAGGGGCGACGAGCAGTACTTC. Protein sequence: CASSLGADRGDEQYF.

The chain recombines TRBV12-3 or TRBV12-4 with TRBJ1-1; no clear D gene. CDR3 length: 15 residues. Trimming left V 3 bases short and J 0 bases short, with 11 bases between. The CDR3 coding sequence is TGTGCCAGCAGTTTTTGGCAGCCGTTGAACACTGAAGCTTTCTTT. It encodes CASSFWQPLNTEAFF.

The chain couples TRBV7-9 to TRBJ2-7; 13 bases agree with TRBD2. This CDR3 contains 16 residues. The junction had 11 bases not matched to a gene; V was cut back by 10 bases and J by 2 bases. Germline V gene sequence: CDR1 SEHNR, CDR2 FQNEAQ (reference sequence). As DNA, the CDR3 is TGTGCCACCCCCCCCCGGGGACTAGCGGGGCCCTACGAGCAGTACTTC. Translating gives CATPPRGLAGPYEQYF.

V gene TRBV20-1 combines with J gene TRBJ1-4, with D unresolved. CDR3 length: 12 amino acids. Trimming took off 4 bases at V and 10 bases at J, with 13 bases between the two ends. CDR1 is DFQATT and CDR2 is SNEGSKA in the germline V gene (reference sequence). The CDR3 sequence is CSATITSGKLFF. In nucleotides, the CDR3 is TGCAGTGCTACCATCACTAGCGGAAAACTGTTTTTT.

This chain joins TRBV5-1 and TRBJ1-2; D is unclear. V was trimmed by 5 bases and J by 8 bases, leaving 25 bases between them. CDR3 length equals 16 residues. The germline gives CDR1 SGHRS, CDR2 YFSETQ. For the CDR3, the DNA is TGCGCCAGCAGTCTGCAGGCCGCCACCGGGGATGAGGGCTACACCTTC. Its translation is CASSLQAATGDEGYTF.

This clonotype was recorded many times. This sequence joins TRBV7-9 and TRBJ1-5; D is perhaps TRBD1 (6 bases). The V end lost 5 bases, the J end lost 7 bases, and 15 bases lay between the germline ends. CDR3 length: 14 amino acids. The germline gives CDR1 SEHNR, CDR2 FQNEAQ (reference sequence). The DNA for the CDR3 is TGTGCCAGCAGCGTCACAGGGTTTGGCCAGCCCCAGCATTTT. It codes for CASSVTGFGQPQHF.

This chain joins TRBV29-1 and TRBJ2-5; D perhaps matches TRBD2 (6 bases). The CDR3 sequence is 12 residues long. V was clipped by 4 bases and J by 5 bases, with 11 bases between them. Germline-derived CDR1 and CDR2 are SQVTM and ANQGSEA. The CDR3 here is CSVGGVGETQYF. The CDR3 nucleotides are TGCAGCGTTGGGGGGGTAGGGGAGACCCAGTACTTC.

The chain links TRBV9 to TRBJ1-1, with D possibly being TRBD1 (6 bases). Germline-derived CDR1 and CDR2 are SGDLS and YYNGEE. Between the trimmed V and J ends, which lost 2 bases and 1 base, there was a span of 12 bases. The CDR3 runs to 15 residues. The DNA for the CDR3 is TGTGCCAGCAGCGTTTACTTGGGACAGAACACTGAAGCTTTCTTT. Its translation: CASSVYLGQNTEAFF. The whole variable domain, filled in from reference TRBV9 and TRBJ1-1, reads DSGVTQTPKHLITATGQRVTLRCSPRSGDLSVYWYQQSLDQGLQFLIQYYNGEERAKGNILERFSAQQFPDLHSELNLSSLELGDSALYFCASSVYLGQNTEAFFGQGTRLTVV.

Turning to this clonotype: A much more abundant neighbour one base away suggests this may be a read error. The V gene is TRBV9, the J gene TRBJ2-7; D not resolved. The CDR3 has 14 amino acids. From germline, CDR1 is SGDLS and CDR2 YYNGEE. CDR3 bases: TGTGCCAGCAGCGCCCAGGACGGAATTTACGGGCAGTACTTC. Its translation is CASSAQDGIYGQYF.

This clonotype appeared a single time. The V gene is TRBV7-2, the J gene TRBJ1-5; D unclear. The germline V gene has CDR1 SGHTA and CDR2 FQGNSA. CDR3 size: 17 residues. V was cut by 1 base and J by 0 bases, with 13 bases left in between. CDR3 nucleotides: TGTGCCAGCAGCTTAGATCTGTGGGGTCCTAGCAATCAGCCCCAGCATTTT. Residues: CASSLDLWGPSNQPQHF.

The J gene is TRBJ1-4, the V gene TRBV2; D is uncertain. The CDR3 contains 13 residues. Germline lookup yields CDR1 SNHLY and CDR2 FYNNEI. V was clipped by 8 bases and J by 0 bases, with 7 bases between them. The CDR3 loop reads CASVGPTNEKLFF. CDR3 DNA sequence: TGTGCCAGCGTCGGGCCAACTAATGAAAAACTGTTTTTT.

This clonotype was counted many times. The rearrangement links TRBV7-8 to TRBJ1-4; TRBD1 agrees at 7 bases. The germline V gene has CDR1 SGHVS and CDR2 FQNEAQ. Trimming cost V 5 bases and J 8 bases; bases outside gene matches: 5. The CDR3 length is 13 residues. This CDR3 reads CASSPGGGEKLFF. Here the CDR3 DNA reads TGTGCCAGCAGCCCAGGGGGAGGCGAAAAACTGTTTTTT.